This T cell receptor (beta chain) came from a study of blood T cell repertoires in COVID-19. Study background: The United States, Italy and Spain supplied acute and convalescent COVID-19 samples. From T cells, B-cell-depleted T cells, or PBMCs came the material, which was cDNA or gDNA.

Looked up from germline, CDR1 is LNHDA and CDR2 is SQIVND (reference sequence). The CDR3 has 12 residues. V lost 11 bases to trimming and J lost 4 bases; unmatched junction nucleotides: 6. Profiling relied on immunoSEQ multiplex PCR, and the TCRdb table lists in-frame clones only, not all of them. The sample holds a few hundred thousand clones; 85% to 90% are singletons and the top ten take about 9.4%. The clonotype comes from a woman in her 50s who had recovered from COVID-19. The chain couples TRBV19 to TRBJ1-2; 8 nucleotides align to TRBD1. The source material was PBMCs or T cells enriched from blood (not recorded which). CDR3 loop: CASWTGSYGYTF. The CDR3 nucleotides read TGTGCCTCCTGGACAGGGTCCTATGGCTACACCTTC.